A single sample gave rise to the 3 T cell receptor beta chains below, sequenced in a study of PD-L1 blockade in urothelial cancer. Data came from immunoSEQ multiplex PCR; TCRdb stores just in-frame clones and leaves some out. This sample has tens of thousands of clones, with more than 75% found just once. Time point noted: pretreatment peripheral blood. Here the sequenced sample was PBMCs, taken around atezolizumab (anti-PD-L1) treatment. The origin of the receptors is a man aged 60 to 75 with urothelial cancer.

V usage is TRBV6-5 and J usage is TRBJ1-1; 9 nucleotides align to TRBD1. The germline V gene has CDR1 MNHEY and CDR2 SVGAGI. V shed 2 bases, J shed 7 bases, and the junction held 8 bases outside the gene matches. The CDR3 has 15 residues. This chain's CDR3 is CASSYGTTGGDEAFF. As DNA, the CDR3 is TGTGCCAGCAGTTACGGGACTACAGGGGGCGATGAAGCTTTCTTT.

The DNA for the CDR3 is TGTGCCAGCAGCTTAAGCCCTAGCGGAAACACCGGGGAGCTGTTTTTT. This codes for CASSLSPSGNTGELFF. The chain recombines TRBV7-8 with TRBJ2-2; 7 bases fit TRBD2. Germline V gene lookup returns CDR1 SGHVS and CDR2 FQNEAQ. Trimming took 2 bases from V and 2 from J; bases not matched to a gene: 5. This CDR3 region has 16 residues.

V gene TRBV7-9 combines with J gene TRBJ1-6, with 7 bases aligning to TRBD1. The germline V gene encodes CDR1 SEHNR and CDR2 FQNEAQ (reference sequence). The CDR3 covers 15 residues. Trimming cost V 0 bases and J 6 bases; bases outside gene matches: 2. CDR3 DNA sequence: TGTGCCAGCAGCTTAGCGACAGGGCCTAATTCACCCCTCCACTTT. Protein product: CASSLATGPNSPLHF.